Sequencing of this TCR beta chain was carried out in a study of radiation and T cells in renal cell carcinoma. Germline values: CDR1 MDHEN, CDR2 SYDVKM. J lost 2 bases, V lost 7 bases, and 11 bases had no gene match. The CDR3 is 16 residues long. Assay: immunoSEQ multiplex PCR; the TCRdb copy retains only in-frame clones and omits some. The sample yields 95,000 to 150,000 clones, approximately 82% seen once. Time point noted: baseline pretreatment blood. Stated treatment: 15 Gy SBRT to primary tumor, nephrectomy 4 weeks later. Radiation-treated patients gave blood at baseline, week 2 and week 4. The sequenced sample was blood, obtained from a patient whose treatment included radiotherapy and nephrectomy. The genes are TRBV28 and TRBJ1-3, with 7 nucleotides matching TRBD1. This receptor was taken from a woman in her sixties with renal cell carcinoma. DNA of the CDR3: TGTGCCAGCACCCCAACAGGGGAATTAGCTGGAAACACCATATATTTT. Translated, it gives CASTPTGELAGNTIYF.